One sample yielded the 10 T cell receptor beta chains listed below, sequenced in a study of blood T cell repertoires in COVID-19. Measured with immunoSEQ multiplex PCR; TCRdb has only the in-frame clones, and not every one. The top ten clones hold 7.5% to 8% of a sample with about 170,000 clones, 84% of them seen once. The source material was peripheral blood. Receptors were obtained from a man aged 35 to 55 who had recovered from COVID-19.

V usage is TRBV7-2 and J usage is TRBJ1-3, with D unresolved. Germline V gene data show CDR1 as SGHTA and CDR2 as FQGNSA. V lost 5 bases, J lost 4 bases, and 18 bases lay in between. The CDR3 is 16 amino acids. The CDR3 coding sequence is TGTGCCAGCAGCCTTCACAGAGCGACGGGGGGAAACACCATATATTTT. This translates into CASSLHRATGGNTIYF.

The chain recombines TRBV2 with TRBJ2-5; 8 bases line up with TRBD1. With V trimmed by 7 bases and J by 0 bases, 4 bases remained unmatched. The CDR3 length is 14 residues. Germline CDR1 and CDR2: SNHLY and FYNNEI. CDR3 sequence reads: CASNRGMYQETQYF. In DNA, the CDR3 is TGTGCCAGCAACAGGGGGATGTACCAAGAGACCCAGTACTTC.

This chain links TRBV9 with TRBJ1-3; the match to TRBD1 covers 7 bases. This CDR3 region has 17 residues. Trimming cost V 3 bases and J 6 bases; bases outside gene matches: 15. CDR1 is SGDLS and CDR2 is YYNGEE in the germline V gene. CDR3 amino acids: CASSAHVSGGLPNTIYF. CDR3 DNA: TGTGCCAGCAGCGCCCACGTATCAGGGGGTTTGCCAAACACCATATATTTT.

This rearrangement joins TRBV7-9 to TRBJ2-3; D remains unclear. Trimming left V 7 bases short and J 5 bases short, with 10 bases between. CDR3 length: 12 residues. Germline V gives CDR1 SEHNR, CDR2 FQNEAQ (reference sequence). The CDR3 protein is CASTENLDTQYF. The CDR3 DNA sequence: TGTGCCAGCACCGAGAATCTAGATACGCAGTATTTT.

The chain carries TRBV7-2 and TRBJ1-6; D call uncertain. V was cut by 2 bases and J by 9 bases, with 17 bases left in between. Per germline, CDR1 SGHTA and CDR2 FQGNSA. The length of the CDR3 is 16 residues. CDR3 sequence (DNA): TGTGCCAGCAGCTTATCAGCGGATTCCTACGGTTCACCCCTCCACTTT. Its translation: CASSLSADSYGSPLHF.

The chain links TRBV5-1 to TRBJ1-3; possibly TRBD1 for D (6 bases). The ends were cut back, 0 bases at V and 7 bases at J, with 14 bases in the middle. This CDR3 has 15 amino acids. The germline V gene encodes CDR1 SGHRS and CDR2 YFSETQ. The CDR3 nucleotides are TGCGCCAGCAGCTTGGTCGGGGGGCGGAGGAACACCATATATTTT. Amino acids: CASSLVGGRRNTIYF.

The rearrangement joins TRBV2 to TRBJ1-5; D is perhaps TRBD1 (5 bases). CDR3 length: 16 residues. V dropped 3 bases and J dropped 0 bases, with 12 bases sitting between them. CDR1 is SNHLY, CDR2 FYNNEI, per germline. CDR3 protein: CASSDSGGYSNQPQHF. In nucleotides, the CDR3 is TGTGCCAGCAGTGACTCGGGGGGTTATAGCAATCAGCCCCAGCATTTT.

This CDR3 is CASSYLGGTYNEQFF. Written as DNA, the CDR3 is TGTGCCAGCAGTTACTTGGGGGGGACCTACAATGAGCAGTTCTTC. V usage is TRBV6-2 or TRBV6-3 and J usage is TRBJ2-1; 7 bases fit TRBD2. Trimming took 1 base from V and 2 from J; bases not matched to a gene: 2. The germline gives CDR1 MNHEY, CDR2 SVGEGT. The CDR3 runs 15 residues.

The chain couples TRBV19 to TRBJ2-7, with 10 bases identical to TRBD1. The length of the CDR3 is 19 residues. Germline V CDR1 and CDR2: LNHDA, SQIVND (reference sequence). V dropped 2 bases and J dropped 4; count of bases not matched to a gene: 17. For the CDR3, the DNA is TGTGCCAGTAGTATAAATACCGGGACAGGGGAAGGAAACCGTTACGAGCAGTACTTC. Translation gives CASSINTGTGEGNRYEQYF.

This rearrangement joins TRBV5-1 to TRBJ1-2; possible D gene TRBD1, 6 bases. The germline V gene has CDR1 SGHRS and CDR2 YFSETQ. Trimming removed 0 bases from V and 5 bases from J, with 11 bases in between. The CDR3 totals 14 residues. The CDR3, as DNA: TGCGCCAGCAGCTTGGGCTCACAGGGATATGGCTACACCTTC. It yields the protein CASSLGSQGYGYTF. Based on the CDR3 plus reference TRBV5-1 and TRBJ1-2, the full variable domain is KAGVTQTPRYLIKTRGQQVTLSCSPISGHRSVSWYQQTPGQGLQFLFEYFSETQRNKGNFPGRFSGRQFSNSRSEMNVSTLELGDSALYLCASSLGSQGYGYTFGSGTRLTVV.